The 25 T cell receptor beta chains presented below share a single source sample, sequenced in a study of T cells after yellow fever vaccination. MiXCR, run by TCRdb on the 5' RACE reads, gives a single entry per CDR3 protein. The table shows around 530,000 distinct CDR3 sequences, with around 16% occurring only once. This sample comprised PBMCs, obtained less than 6 days after the first yellow fever vaccination. The source is a man aged 18 to 35 who received the YFV17D yellow fever vaccine.

The V gene is TRBV3-1, the J gene TRBJ2-5; D ambiguous. Germline V gives CDR1 LGHDT, CDR2 YNNKEL (reference sequence). There are 15 residues in the CDR3. V lost 2 bases and J 2 bases, leaving 12 bases between the germline ends. The DNA for the CDR3 is TGTGCCAGCAGCCAAATCCTCGGAAGGCAAGAGACCCAGTACTTC. Translating it yields CASSQILGRQETQYF.

Ten or more counts support this clonotype. The chain employs TRBV5-1 and TRBJ2-5; D possibly uses TRBD1 or TRBD2 (6 bases each). Germline assignment: CDR1 SGHRS and CDR2 YFSETQ. Trimming took off 2 bases at V and 4 bases at J, with 12 bases between the two ends. The CDR3 length is 14 residues. The CDR3 loop reads CASSLGGNGETQYF. The CDR3, as DNA: TGCGCCAGCAGCTTAGGGGGGAACGGAGAGACCCAGTACTTC.

The V gene is TRBV7-9, the J gene TRBJ1-4, with a possible D match to TRBD1 (6 bases). Trimming left V 5 bases short and J 3 bases short, with 10 bases between. Germline CDR1 SEHNR, CDR2 FQNEAQ (reference sequence). CDR3 length equals 14 residues. The CDR3 sequence is CASSQGGANEKLFF. The CDR3 DNA sequence: TGTGCCAGCAGCCAAGGGGGAGCTAATGAAAAACTGTTTTTT.

This clonotype has a count of ten or more. The chain joins TRBV9 to TRBJ1-6; maybe TRBD1 (5 bases). The CDR3 covers 14 residues. In germline, CDR1 is SGDLS, CDR2 YYNGEE. The germline V and J ends were trimmed by 3 bases and 7 bases, with 11 bases remaining between them. The DNA of the CDR3 is TGTGCCAGCAGCGGCCGGGACCGGAATTCACCCCTCCACTTT. Encoded protein: CASSGRDRNSPLHF.

This chain connects TRBV7-2 to TRBJ1-5; D ambiguous. Germline V gene lookup returns CDR1 SGHTA and CDR2 FQGNSA. With 5 bases removed from V and 5 bases from J, the gap between germline ends came to 10 bases. This CDR3 has 13 residues. CDR3 sequence reads: CASSPAPYQPQHF. CDR3 DNA sequence: TGTGCCAGCAGCCCGGCCCCCTATCAGCCCCAGCATTTT.

This clonotype was seen ten or more times. This sequence joins TRBV5-1 and TRBJ2-1; 10 positions match TRBD2. V lost 4 bases and J lost 1; bases outside the gene matches: 5. CDR3 size: 16 residues. Germline assignment: CDR1 SGHRS and CDR2 YFSETQ. The CDR3 reads CASSGSGGMSYNEQFF. The CDR3 nucleotides are TGCGCCAGCAGCGGTAGCGGGGGGATGTCCTACAATGAGCAGTTCTTC.

V gene TRBV19 combines with J gene TRBJ2-1, with 7 positions matching TRBD2. The CDR3 is 15 amino acids. The germline gives CDR1 LNHDA, CDR2 SQIVND (reference sequence). The ends lost 3 bases at V and 4 bases at J; junction bases unmatched: 6. DNA for the CDR3: TGTGCCAGTAGTATCGGGGGGACCTCATACAATGAGCAGTTCTTC. This translates into CASSIGGTSYNEQFF.

This clonotype was seen only a few times. The chain is built from TRBV6-1 and TRBJ2-7, with TRBD1 as a possible D gene (6 bases). Germline V gene data show CDR1 as MNHNS and CDR2 as SASEGT. This CDR3 region has 11 residues. V was shortened by 11 bases and J by 3 bases, with 11 bases between the two germline ends. The CDR3 coding sequence is TGTGCCTGCCTCAGGGGCTACGAGCAGTACTTC. Translated, it gives CACLRGYEQYF.

This chain links TRBV5-1 with TRBJ2-1, with TRBD2 identical over 8 bases. V was pared by 2 bases and J by 6 bases, with 10 bases of the junction left unmatched. The CDR3 totals 16 residues. Germline V gene data show CDR1 as SGHRS and CDR2 as YFSETQ. This chain's CDR3 is CASSFSTGGRINEQFF. Written as DNA, the CDR3 is TGCGCCAGCAGCTTCTCGACGGGGGGGCGTATCAATGAGCAGTTCTTC.

The chain has TRBV6-1 and TRBJ2-2; D is perhaps TRBD1 (5 bases). Trimming shortened V by 7 bases and J by 0 bases, and 9 bases separated the two germline ends. The germline V gene has CDR1 MNHNS and CDR2 SASEGT. This CDR3 contains 14 residues. The CDR3 here is CASKGRANTGELFF. The CDR3 DNA sequence: TGTGCCAGCAAGGGCAGGGCGAACACCGGGGAGCTGTTTTTT.

This clonotype was counted at least ten times. The chain recombines TRBV12-3 or TRBV12-4 with TRBJ2-1; D is perhaps TRBD1 or TRBD2 (6 bases each). The CDR3 runs to 17 residues. V was pared by 0 bases and J by 2 bases, with 14 bases between. The CDR3 region is CASSLAEGGRAYNEQFF. CDR3 bases: TGTGCCAGCAGTTTAGCGGAGGGGGGTCGCGCCTACAATGAGCAGTTCTTC.

V gene TRBV5-1 combines with J gene TRBJ1-1; D uncertain. This CDR3 is 18 amino acids long. Germline CDR1 SGHRS, CDR2 YFSETQ. V shed 1 base and J shed 0 bases, with 19 bases lying between them. DNA for the CDR3: TGCGCCAGCAGCTTGAGGCGCCAGCCAAGTTTCATGAACACTGAAGCTTTCTTT. This codes for CASSLRRQPSFMNTEAFF.

This clonotype was seen a handful of times. The chain combines TRBV4-1 with TRBJ1-6, with a tentative D call TRBD1 (5 bases). V was trimmed by 8 bases and J by 7 bases, leaving 9 bases between them. CDR3 length: 12 residues. Germline-derived CDR1 and CDR2 are MGHRA and YSYEKL. In nucleotides, the CDR3 is TGCGCCAGCGCCCGGGGGAATTCACCCCTCCACTTT. It specifies CASARGNSPLHF.

In its sample, this clonotype was seen many times. The V and J genes are TRBV7-9 and TRBJ2-3; D not resolved. This CDR3 is built from 15 residues. Germline V CDR1 and CDR2: SEHNR, FQNEAQ (reference sequence). V lost 3 bases, J lost 0 bases, and 10 bases lay in between. CDR3 DNA sequence: TGTGCCAGCAGCTTTCAAGCGTCTAGCACAGATACGCAGTATTTT. Its translation: CASSFQASSTDTQYF.

This clonotype was found a few times. This sequence joins TRBV4-1 and TRBJ2-2; TRBD2 matches at 11 bases. In germline, CDR1 is MGHRA, CDR2 YSYEKL. The CDR3 consists of 15 residues. V trimming: 3 bases; J trimming: 5 bases; junction bases outside the gene matches: 2. CDR3 nucleotides: TGCGCCAGCAGCCATAGCGGGGGGGAAACCGGGGAGCTGTTTTTT. Its translation: CASSHSGGETGELFF.

V gene TRBV28 combines with J gene TRBJ2-6, with no clear D. V lost 5 bases and J lost 1, with 9 bases in between. The CDR3 consists of 15 residues. Germline CDR1 is MDHEN and CDR2 is SYDVKM. CDR3 DNA: TGTGCCAGCAGTCCCCATGGGTCTGGGGCCAACGTCCTGACTTTC. It translates to CASSPHGSGANVLTF. The full variable domain, with the rest looked up from reference TRBV28 and TRBJ2-6, is DVKVTQSSRYLVKRTGEKVFLECVQDMDHENMFWYRQDPGLGLRLIYFSYDVKMKEKGDIPEGYSVSREKKERFSLILESASTNQTSMYLCASSPHGSGANVLTFGAGSRLTVL.

The chain combines TRBV5-6 with TRBJ2-1, with 13 bases matching TRBD2. The CDR3 has 15 amino acids. Germline V gene lookup returns CDR1 SGHDT and CDR2 YYEEEE. J gave up 8 bases and V 4 bases, and 6 bases lay outside the gene matches. CDR3 DNA: TGTGCCAGCAGCCTCCCGGGACTAGCGGGGCATGAGCAGTTCTTC. It is translated as CASSLPGLAGHEQFF.

J is TRBJ2-7 and V is TRBV10-3; possibly TRBD1 or TRBD2 for D (6 bases each). CDR3 length equals 16 residues. Looked up from germline, CDR1 is ENHRY and CDR2 is SYGVKD. V was cut by 2 bases and J by 5 bases, with 19 bases left in between. The CDR3 sequence: CAISEPAPGAFHEQYV. The CDR3 DNA is TGTGCCATCAGTGAGCCCGCCCCGGGGGCCTTCCACGAGCAGTACGTC.

This sequence joins TRBV4-1 and TRBJ2-5; D remains unclear. This CDR3 comprises 16 residues. Looked up from germline, CDR1 is MGHRA and CDR2 is YSYEKL. V lost 1 base and J 6 bases, leaving 18 bases between the germline ends. CDR3 nucleotides: TGCGCCAGCAGCCAAGTGGTGGTAGCCCCAACAAAGACCCAGTACTTC. Translating it yields CASSQVVVAPTKTQYF.

This clonotype was observed at least ten times. J is TRBJ2-5 and V is TRBV18, with TRBD2 matching over 10 bases. CDR3 size: 15 residues. CDR1 and CDR2 (germline): KGHSH, LQKENI. V shed 3 bases and J 4 bases; nucleotides not matched to a gene: 5. The CDR3 DNA follows: TGTGCCAGCTCACCCTTGGGACTAGCGAGAGAGACCCAGTACTTC. The encoded protein is CASSPLGLARETQYF. Based on the CDR3 plus reference TRBV18 and TRBJ2-5, the full variable domain is NAGVMQNPRHLVRRRGQEARLRCSPMKGHSHVYWYRQLPEEGLKFMVYLQKENIIDESGMPKERFSAEFPKEGPSILRIQQVVRGDSAAYFCASSPLGLARETQYFGPGTRLLVL.

This clonotype has a count of ten or more. The chain uses TRBV24-1 and TRBJ2-3; D may match TRBD1 or TRBD2 (5 bases each). The germline gives CDR1 KGHDR, CDR2 SFDVKD. This CDR3 contains 14 residues. V was cut by 5 bases and J by 2 bases, with 10 bases left in between. In DNA form, the CDR3 reads TGTGCCACCAGTGGAGGGGAGCACACAGATACGCAGTATTTT. Its protein product is CATSGGEHTDTQYF.

The sample holds a few counts of this clonotype. The chain links TRBV7-9 to TRBJ1-2; D gene uncertain. Trimming left V 2 bases short and J 2 bases short, with 6 bases between. CDR1 is SEHNR, CDR2 FQNEAQ, per germline (reference sequence). The CDR3 contains 13 residues. CDR3 nucleotide sequence: TGTGCCAGCAGCTTAAAGGGCAACTATGGCTACACCTTC. Translated, it gives CASSLKGNYGYTF. The full variable domain, its missing parts supplied by reference TRBV7-9 and TRBJ1-2, is DTGVSQNPRHKITKRGQNVTFRCDPISEHNRLYWYRQTLGQGPEFLTYFQNEAQLEKSRLLSDRFSAERPKGSFSTLEIQRTEQGDSAMYLCASSLKGNYGYTFGSGTRLTVV.

The CDR3 protein is CASSSGGGSGANVLTF. DNA for the CDR3: TGTGCCAGCAGTTCAGGTGGAGGCTCTGGGGCCAACGTCCTGACTTTC. The rearrangement joins TRBV27 to TRBJ2-6; D perhaps matches TRBD2 (5 bases). Germline V gene lookup returns CDR1 MNHEY and CDR2 SMNVEV (reference sequence). The CDR3 is made up of 16 amino acids. Trimming took off 4 bases at V and 0 bases at J, with 10 bases between the two ends.

The V and J genes are TRBV7-9 and TRBJ1-2, with 7 bases identical to TRBD1. Germline V CDR1 and CDR2: SEHNR, FQNEAQ (reference sequence). The CDR3 sequence is 17 residues long. The trim removed 3 bases at V and 0 bases at J, leaving 10 bases unmatched. The CDR3 here is CASSLFGTDLTNYGYTF. CDR3 nucleotide sequence: TGTGCCAGCAGCTTGTTCGGGACAGACCTGACTAACTATGGCTACACCTTC. The entire variable domain, with the rest obtained from reference TRBV7-9 and TRBJ1-2, is as follows: DTGVSQNPRHKITKRGQNVTFRCDPISEHNRLYWYRQTLGQGPEFLTYFQNEAQLEKSRLLSDRFSAERPKGSFSTLEIQRTEQGDSAMYLCASSLFGTDLTNYGYTFGSGTRLTVV.

V is TRBV5-4 and J is TRBJ2-1, with 10 nucleotides matching TRBD2. Germline-derived CDR1 and CDR2 are SGHNT and YYREEE (reference sequence). This CDR3 is 15 amino acids long. Trimming took 3 bases from V and 6 from J; bases not matched to a gene: 6. The CDR3 protein is CASSSGLATGNEQFF. CDR3 nucleotides: TGTGCCAGCAGCTCGGGACTAGCGACCGGCAATGAGCAGTTCTTC.